These T cell receptor beta chains were read from a single sample in a study of blood T cell repertoires in COVID-19. Clones were read by immunoSEQ multiplex PCR, and TCRdb kept only the in-frame ones, dropping some. The table lists 300,000 to 450,000 clones, 85% to 90% of them singletons. The sample comprised PBMCs or T cells enriched from blood (not recorded which). The receptors derive from a woman aged 25 to 45 who had been exposed to COVID-19. Each CDR3 is given with its conserved first and last residue. Fields, in order: D gene, J gene, V gene, clone size, CDR3 DNA, CDR3 protein. A D gene is named only where the DNA matches it firmly. Clone sizes are given selectively: once, few, many, or a class where the clone is expanded.

>TRBD1|TRBJ1-2|TRBV29-1|.
TGCAGCGTTGAATCGGTGGGACAGCTTTATGGCTACACCTTC
CSVESVGQLYGYTF
>TRBD2|TRBJ2-7|TRBV28|.
TGTGCCAGCAGTTTAGCGACAGGGACTAGCGGGAGCTACGAGCAGTACTTC
CASSLATGTSGSYEQYF
>TRBD2|TRBJ2-7|TRBV27|.
TGTGCCAGCAGTTTACCCCGAGAAAGCGGGGCCTCCTACGAGCAGTACTTC
CASSLPRESGASYEQYF
>TRBD1|TRBJ1-5|TRBV28|.
TGTGCCAGCAGTGGGGTGGGACAGGGTAGCAATCAGCCCCAGCATTTT
CASSGVGQGSNQPQHF
>TRBD2|TRBJ2-6|TRBV5-1|.
TGCGCCAGCACCGCGTGGACTAGCGGGTGGGGTGCTGGGGCCAACGTCCTGACTTTC
CASTAWTSGWGAGANVLTF
>TRBD1|TRBJ2-1|TRBV9|few
TGTGCCAGCAGCGTAGGAACAGGGGGCTCCCCCTACAATGAGCAGTTCTTC
CASSVGTGGSPYNEQFF
>.|TRBJ1-2|TRBV7-3|.
TGTGCCAGCAGCTTAACGGGCAGTGAGTACACCTTC
CASSLTGSEYTF
>TRBD2|TRBJ2-1|TRBV20-1|once
TGCAGTGCTAGTCCGGGGACTAGCGGGAGGGTATACAATGAGCAGTTCTTC
CSASPGTSGRVYNEQFF
>.|TRBJ1-3|TRBV23-1|.
TGCGCCAGCAGTCAATCTGGAACAGGGAACTTTGCTGGAAACACCATATATTTT
CASSQSGTGNFAGNTIYF
>.|TRBJ2-2|TRBV18|.
TGTGCCAGCCGACGGGCAGGGCTGGCAAACACCGGGGAGCTGTTTTTT
CASRRAGLANTGELFF
>.|TRBJ1-2|TRBV7-9|.
TGTGCCAGCAGCTTAGTGGGCCAGGGAAGCGGCTACACCTTC
CASSLVGQGSGYTF